This TCR beta chain appears in the sequencing data of a study of cytomegalovirus exposure and HLA in healthy donors. Study-level findings and limits: One later analysis reportedly identified an Asian-associated ancestry cluster that showed fewer N-insertions than the roughly 700-donor mean. Cytomegalovirus association was listed for approximately 150 TCR beta chains.

PCR primers comprised 60 Vbeta and 13 Jbeta primers. Produced via immunoSEQ multiplex PCR; TCRdb's table is partial and in-frame only. Its clone listing holds about 120,000 clones. A note on this clone: The target antigen is unknown.

Trimming removed 7 bases from V and 4 bases from J, with 19 bases in between. There are 15 residues in the CDR3. Per the germline V gene, CDR1 is SGHTA and CDR2 is FQGTGA. The sequenced sample was PBMCs. The receptor comes from a man younger than 35 in good health and CMV-seronegative. This chain connects TRBV7-3 to TRBJ2-5; TRBD2 is a possible D gene (7 bases). The CDR3: CASNERGGAGETQYF. For the CDR3, the DNA is TGTGCCAGCAACGAGCGAGGGGGGGCAGGAGAGACCCAGTACTTC. The complete variable domain, with remaining parts taken from reference TRBV7-3 and TRBJ2-5, reads GAGVSQTPSNKVTEKGKYVELRCDPISGHTALYWYRQSLGQGPEFLIYFQGTGAADDSGLPNDRFFAVRPEGSVSTLKIQRTERGDSAVYLCASNERGGAGETQYFGPGTRLLVL.